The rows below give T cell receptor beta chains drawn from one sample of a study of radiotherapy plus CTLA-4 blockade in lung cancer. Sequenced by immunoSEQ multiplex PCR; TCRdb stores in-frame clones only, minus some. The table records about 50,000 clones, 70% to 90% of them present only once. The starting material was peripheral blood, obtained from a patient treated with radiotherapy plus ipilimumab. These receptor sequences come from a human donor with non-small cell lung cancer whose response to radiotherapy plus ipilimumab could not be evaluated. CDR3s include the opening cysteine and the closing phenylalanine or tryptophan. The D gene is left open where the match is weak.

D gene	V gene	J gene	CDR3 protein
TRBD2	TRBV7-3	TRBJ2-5	CASSRGGGETQYF
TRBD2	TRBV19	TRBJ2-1	CATLASGNDNEQFF
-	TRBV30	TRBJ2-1	CACSLLAGSYNEQFF
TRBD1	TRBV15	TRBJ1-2	CATSVRDRGQNGYTF
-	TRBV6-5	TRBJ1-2	CASSSRPGEGYTF
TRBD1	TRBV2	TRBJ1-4	CASRGRTGSNEKLFF
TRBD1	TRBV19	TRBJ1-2	CASKPGQVGGYGYTF
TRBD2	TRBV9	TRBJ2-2	CASSEGTSGAGELFF
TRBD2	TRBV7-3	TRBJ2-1	CASSSTSGTLYNEQFF
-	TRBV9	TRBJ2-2	CASSVSGGTLNTGELFF
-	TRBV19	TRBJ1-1	CASSIVGRGAEAFF
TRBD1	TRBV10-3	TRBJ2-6	CAISGVVTGSGANVLTF
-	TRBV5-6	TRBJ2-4	CASSPDFSNIQYF
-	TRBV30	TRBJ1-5	CAWSVLSSNQPQHF
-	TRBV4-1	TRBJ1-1	CASSQEKQAGRAFF
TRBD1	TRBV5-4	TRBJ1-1	CASSSGRNRGRGNTEAFF
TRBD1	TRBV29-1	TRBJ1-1	CSVNDRGPNTEAFF
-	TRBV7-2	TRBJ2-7	CASSSVGSASYEQYF
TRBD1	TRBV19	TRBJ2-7	CASSPRTGGSMYEQYF
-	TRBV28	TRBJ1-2	CASSSPDSYGYTF
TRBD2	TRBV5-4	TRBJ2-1	CASSPRLAYNNEQFF
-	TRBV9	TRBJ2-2	CASSVNSWNTGELFF
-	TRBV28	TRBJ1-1	CASRPREGGTEAFF
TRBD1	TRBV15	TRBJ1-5	CATSRERTGGYSNQPQHF
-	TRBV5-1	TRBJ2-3	CASSEGGADTQYF